Listed here are 10 T cell receptor beta chains from one sample, sequenced in a study of cytomegalovirus exposure and HLA in healthy donors. Use of 60 Vbeta and 13 Jbeta primers characterized the PCR. TCRdb's copy holds only in-frame clones and misses some; the assay was immunoSEQ multiplex PCR. This table has a few hundred thousand clones, around nine tenths appearing once. The sample comprised PBMCs. These receptors were collected from a woman aged 18-30 years in good health and CMV-seronegative.

V usage is TRBV27 and J usage is TRBJ1-1; D uncertain. CDR3 length: 13 residues. Trimming stripped 11 bases from V and 8 bases from J, with 21 bases between. Germline CDR1 and CDR2: MNHEY and SMNVEV (reference sequence). CDR3 residues: CASRFRETQEAFF. The CDR3 DNA sequence: TGTGCCTCACGATTCCGGGAAACTCAAGAAGCTTTCTTT.

The rearrangement links TRBV30 to TRBJ1-2; TRBD1 aligns across 7 bases. This CDR3 has 13 residues. Trimming removed 3 bases from V and 5 bases from J; junction bases left unmatched: 6. Germline CDR1 reads GTSNPN; CDR2 reads SVGIG (reference sequence). The CDR3 bases are TGTGCCTGGAGCCTACAGGGGCCTTATGGCTACACCTTC. It translates to CAWSLQGPYGYTF.

The genes are TRBV6-1 and TRBJ2-1, with 8 bases fitting TRBD1. Germline trimming cut 6 bases from V and 7 bases from J; bases unmatched to any gene: 11. The CDR3 length is 15 residues. The germline V gene has CDR1 MNHNS and CDR2 SASEGT. In DNA, the CDR3 is TGTGCCAGCAGGCTAGGGACAGGCCCTCAAAATGAGCAGTTCTTC. Its translation: CASRLGTGPQNEQFF.

V usage is TRBV7-9 and J usage is TRBJ1-2; D call uncertain. Trimming stripped 1 base from V and 8 bases from J, with 11 bases between. Germline V gene sequence: CDR1 SEHNR, CDR2 FQNEAQ (reference sequence). The CDR3 contains 13 residues. CDR3 nucleotides: TGTGCCAGCAGCTTAGTTTGGCTGGGCGGCTACACCTTC. Translating it yields CASSLVWLGGYTF.

The rearrangement uses TRBV6-5 and TRBJ2-7; 7 bases match TRBD2. Germline V CDR1 and CDR2: MNHEY, SVGAGI. The CDR3 totals 14 residues. The V gene end was trimmed by 2 bases and the J gene end by 4 bases; junction bases not matched to a gene: 5. CDR3 sequence reads: CASSYLTSWYEQYF. In nucleotides, the CDR3 is TGTGCCAGCAGTTACCTGACTAGCTGGTACGAGCAGTACTTC.

CDR3 sequence: CASREGQSGNTIYF. The CDR3 DNA is TGTGCCAGCAGGGAGGGACAGTCTGGAAACACCATATATTTT. The rearrangement joins TRBV2 to TRBJ1-3; 7 positions agree with TRBD1. The germline V gene has CDR1 SNHLY and CDR2 FYNNEI. The junction had 3 bases not matched to a gene; V was cut back by 6 bases and J by 1 base. The CDR3 is made up of 14 amino acids.

The chain has TRBV7-9 and TRBJ2-7; weak D call: TRBD1 (7 bases). The CDR3 is made up of 15 amino acids. With 5 bases removed from V and 4 bases from J, the gap between germline ends came to 18 bases. Germline V lookup: CDR1 SEHNR, CDR2 FQNEAQ (reference sequence). This CDR3 is CASSPGDRGRYEQYF. CDR3 nucleotides: TGTGCCAGCAGCCCGGGGGACAGAGGTCGTTACGAGCAGTACTTC.

The chain couples TRBV2 to TRBJ2-5; 7 positions agree with TRBD1. This CDR3 is 14 amino acids long. CDR1 is SNHLY and CDR2 is FYNNEI in the germline V gene. V trimming: 9 bases; J trimming: 7 bases; junction bases outside the gene matches: 14. The CDR3 DNA sequence: TGTGCCAGTAGGGGGCTTACCCGTATGAGGACCCAGTACTTC. As protein: CASRGLTRMRTQYF.

As for this clone: This sample also contains other DNA sequences that code for the same CDR3. The rearrangement joins TRBV9 to TRBJ2-5; a possible D gene is TRBD2 (7 bases). The CDR3 is made up of 15 amino acids. Germline V lookup: CDR1 SGDLS, CDR2 YYNGEE. Trimming took off 0 bases at V and 4 bases at J, with 13 bases between the two ends. This chain's CDR3 is CASSVGGGAGETQYF. The DNA for the CDR3 is TGTGCCAGCAGCGTAGGAGGGGGGGCGGGAGAGACCCAGTACTTC. Supplemented by reference TRBV9 and TRBJ2-5, the full variable domain reads DSGVTQTPKHLITATGQRVTLRCSPRSGDLSVYWYQQSLDQGLQFLIQYYNGEERAKGNILERFSAQQFPDLHSELNLSSLELGDSALYFCASSVGGGAGETQYFGPGTRLLVL.

This clone was counted a single time. This chain links TRBV5-5 with TRBJ2-4, with 7 positions matching TRBD1. The CDR3 is 15 amino acids. Germline CDR1 and CDR2: SGHKS and YYEKEE (reference sequence). Trimming removed 1 base from V and 5 bases from J; junction bases left unmatched: 6. CDR3 nucleotides: TGTGCCAGCAGCTTGTCGACAGGGTTGGAAAACATTCAGTACTTC. It yields the protein CASSLSTGLENIQYF. Looking up the rest from reference TRBV5-5 and TRBJ2-4 gives the full variable domain: DAGVTQSPTHLIKTRGQQVTLRCSPISGHKSVSWYQQVLGQGPQFIFQYYEKEERGRGNFPDRFSARQFPNYSSELNVNALLLGDSALYLCASSLSTGLENIQYFGAGTRLSVL.